This TCR beta chain stems from a study of blood T cell repertoires in COVID-19. Study details: Collection of acute and convalescent COVID-19 samples took place in the United States, Italy and Spain.

The CDR3 has 13 residues. Trimming shortened V by 2 bases and J by 5 bases, and 10 bases separated the two germline ends. Germline-derived CDR1 and CDR2 are SGDLS and YYNGEE. Produced via immunoSEQ multiplex PCR; TCRdb's table is partial and in-frame only. This table has approximately 170,000 clones, 70% to 85% appearing once. Patients at the Seattle site were enrolled during active infection and followed longitudinally. The count of this clone is one. Material for sequencing was peripheral blood. This sequence was found in an elderly man with COVID-19, enrolled during active disease. The chain uses TRBV9 and TRBJ1-1, with D tentatively TRBD1 (6 bases). The DNA of the CDR3 is TGTGCCAGCAGCGTGGGGGGGCGAACTGAAGCTTTCTTT. It codes for CASSVGGRTEAFF.